This T cell receptor beta chain was sequenced for a study of OX40 agonist ivuxolimab in advanced cancers. General observations from the study: CD8+ T cells showed, on average, more clonal expansion than CD4+ cells.

Baseline was the first blood sampling point, followed by cycle 4 day 1 and cycle 7 day 1. Libraries were prepared by immunoSEQ multiplex PCR; TCRdb keeps only in-frame clonotypes and omits some of them. The sample carries under 90,000 clones, approximately 83% recorded once. For this clone: Its antigen is undetermined.

The length of the CDR3 is 15 residues. Losses at the gene ends were 0 bases for V and 7 bases for J; bases not matched to a gene: 5. The germline V gene has CDR1 SGDLS and CDR2 YYNGEE. The gene calls are TRBV9 and TRBJ2-1, with 9 bases that match TRBD2. Sequencing used CD4+ or CD8+ T cells sorted from blood, obtained in a trial of the OX40 agonist ivuxolimab. This clonotype was obtained from an adult with an advanced solid tumor such as melanoma, head and neck, liver or kidney cancer. CDR3 protein: CASSVAAGGPNEQFF. CDR3 coding DNA: TGTGCCAGCAGCGTAGCCGCGGGGGGGCCTAATGAGCAGTTCTTC.